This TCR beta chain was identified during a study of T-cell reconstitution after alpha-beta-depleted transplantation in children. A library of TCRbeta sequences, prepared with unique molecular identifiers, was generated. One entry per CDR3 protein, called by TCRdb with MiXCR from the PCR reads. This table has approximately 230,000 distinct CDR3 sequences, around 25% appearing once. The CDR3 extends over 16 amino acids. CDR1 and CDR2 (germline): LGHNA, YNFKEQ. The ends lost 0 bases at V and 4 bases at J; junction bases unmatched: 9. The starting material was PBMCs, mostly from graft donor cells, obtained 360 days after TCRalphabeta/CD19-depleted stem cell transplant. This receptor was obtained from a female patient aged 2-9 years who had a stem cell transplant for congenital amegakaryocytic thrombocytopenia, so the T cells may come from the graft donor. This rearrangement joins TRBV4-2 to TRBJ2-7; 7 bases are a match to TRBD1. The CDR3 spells CASSQDFDAGGYEQYF. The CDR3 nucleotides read TGTGCCAGCAGCCAAGATTTTGACGCAGGGGGATACGAGCAGTACTTC.